Listed below are T cell receptor beta chains from one sample, sequenced in a study of blood T cell repertoires in COVID-19. The table came from immunoSEQ multiplex PCR; TCRdb's copy has only in-frame clones and leaves some out. This table holds about 200,000 clones, roughly 86% found once. The sequenced sample consisted of peripheral blood. These receptors originate from a man in his sixties with acute or convalescent COVID-19. Each CDR3 is given with its conserved first and last residue. D genes are given only for firm matches. Clone size is stated in some rows and not others, as once, few, many or a class when expanded.

V gene	clone size	D gene	J gene	CDR3 DNA	CDR3 protein
TRBV14	.	TRBD1	TRBJ2-1	TGTGCCAGCAGCCAAGTCAGGGGGCATGAGCAGTTCTTC	CASSQVRGHEQFF
TRBV3-1/TRBV3-2	.	.	TRBJ1-1	TGTGCCAGCAGCCAAGATCTCGAAGCTTTCTTT	CASSQDLEAFF
TRBV6-5	.	.	TRBJ2-5	TGTGCCAGCAGTTATTCGGGGAGGGAGACCCAGTACTTC	CASSYSGRETQYF
TRBV5-1	.	.	TRBJ1-5	TGCGCCAGCAGCTTGGCCCACGGCAAGGGGGATTATAGCAATCAGCCCCAGCATTTT	CASSLAHGKGDYSNQPQHF
TRBV19	.	.	TRBJ1-3	TGTGCCAGTAGCACCGACAGCCGCTCTGGAAACACCATATATTTT	CASSTDSRSGNTIYF
TRBV6-4	.	.	TRBJ2-2	TGTGCCAGCAAAATACAGGGGAACACCGGGGAGCTGTTTTTT	CASKIQGNTGELFF
TRBV11-2	.	.	TRBJ2-5	TGTGCCAGCAGCTTCTCAGGGGTGGAGACCCAGTACTTC	CASSFSGVETQYF
TRBV28	.	.	TRBJ2-7	TGTGCCAGCAGTTTACGGTTTAGAACCTACGAGCAGTACTTC	CASSLRFRTYEQYF
TRBV18	.	.	TRBJ1-2	TGTGCCAGCTCCCCCCTGGAGGACTATGGCTACACCTTC	CASSPLEDYGYTF
TRBV7-9	.	.	TRBJ2-2	TGTGCCAGCAGCGCTGAACTCCCCGGGGGGGAGCTGTTTTTT	CASSAELPGGELFF
TRBV21-1	.	.	TRBJ1-5	TGTGCCAGCAGCAAAGCTGGGAGGACAGGAAGTAATCAGCCCCAGCATTTT	CASSKAGRTGSNQPQHF
TRBV6-1	.	.	TRBJ1-2	TGTGCCAGCAGTGAATCGAACAGGGTTGGTGGCTACACCTTC	CASSESNRVGGYTF
TRBV20-1	few	.	TRBJ2-7	TGCAGTGCTAGCGAGATCTACGAGCAGTACTTC	CSASEIYEQYF
TRBV27	.	.	TRBJ1-3	TGTGCCAGCAGTTTAACGGGAGGTGGAAACACCATATATTTT	CASSLTGGGNTIYF
TRBV19	once	TRBD2	TRBJ2-5	TGTGCCAGTAGTGGGACTAGCGGGGGGGTTCCTCCCCGGGAGACCCAGTACTTC	CASSGTSGGVPPRETQYF
TRBV28	.	.	TRBJ1-4	TGTGCCAGCAGTTTCTCCCCCGGGACAGAAAAACTGTTTTTT	CASSFSPGTEKLFF
TRBV2	.	TRBD2	TRBJ2-5	TGTGCCAGCAGGCCGGGACTAGGAGGAGAGACCCAGTACTTC	CASRPGLGGETQYF